This T cell receptor (beta chain) was retrieved from a study of response to subunit inactivated influenza vaccine. Study findings and constraints: Only a handful of new T cells, the authors suggested, are recruited with each seasonal influenza vaccination.

V dropped 3 bases and J dropped 3 bases, with 16 bases sitting between them. This CDR3 is built from 15 residues. CDR1 and CDR2 (germline): SGDLS, YYNGEE. This clonotype was observed a handful of times. Its antigen is not known. One entry per CDR3 protein results from TCRdb running MiXCR on the RT-PCR reads. Of over 400,000 distinct CDR3 sequences listed, 13% are singletons. Sequenced material: PBMCs from blood, taken roughly 6 weeks after vaccination. This chain joins TRBV9 and TRBJ2-7; D not resolved. The source of this sequence is a man aged 50-60 years who received an inactivated influenza vaccine. The CDR3 DNA is TGTGCCAGCAGCGCTAATCCCGGGCTAAACTACGAGCAGTACTTC. Translation: CASSANPGLNYEQYF. Full variable domain (outside the CDR3, taken from reference TRBV9 and TRBJ2-7): DSGVTQTPKHLITATGQRVTLRCSPRSGDLSVYWYQQSLDQGLQFLIQYYNGEERAKGNILERFSAQQFPDLHSELNLSSLELGDSALYFCASSANPGLNYEQYFGPGTRLTVT.